Detailed here is one TCR beta chain. Germline assignment: CDR1 MNHEY and CDR2 SVGAGI. The J segment lost 7 bases and the V segment lost 10 bases, leaving 13 bases of the junction unmatched. The CDR3 covers 15 residues. Profiling relied on immunoSEQ multiplex PCR, and the TCRdb table lists in-frame clones only, not all of them. This table holds about 44,000 clones, 96% found once. This entry is derived from a study of T cell changes during pregnancy in multiple sclerosis. The chain recombines TRBV6-5 with TRBJ2-2, with TRBD1 identical over 9 bases. This sequence was found in a female donor with multiple sclerosis, enrolled in a pregnancy study. Sequenced here: peripheral blood, sampled in the second trimester of pregnancy. CDR3 DNA: TGTGCCACTTGGCGGGCAACAGGGGGCGGCGGGGAGCTGTTTTTT. Protein product: CATWRATGGGGELFF.